There are many counts of the clone carrying this T cell receptor (beta chain). Its antigen remains unknown. TCRdb redid the calling of the RT-PCR reads with MiXCR, one entry per CDR3 protein. The sample has a few hundred thousand distinct CDR3 sequences, about 14% seen once. Trimming at V came to 3 bases and at J to 0 bases, leaving 4 bases not matched to a gene. Germline V gene lookup returns CDR1 SGHTA and CDR2 FQGNSA. This CDR3 has 16 residues. This sample was included in a study of response to subunit inactivated influenza vaccine. Whole-study findings and limits: Each seasonal flu vaccination may recruit only limited new T cells, authors suggested.

The chain links TRBV7-2 to TRBJ2-2, with 7 bases aligning to TRBD2. Sequenced here: PBMCs from blood, sampled about 11 days after vaccination. This receptor was identified in a man in his forties or fifties who received an inactivated influenza vaccine. The CDR3: CASSLTSLANTGELFF. The DNA for the CDR3 is TGTGCCAGCAGCTTGACTAGCTTGGCGAACACCGGGGAGCTGTTTTTT.